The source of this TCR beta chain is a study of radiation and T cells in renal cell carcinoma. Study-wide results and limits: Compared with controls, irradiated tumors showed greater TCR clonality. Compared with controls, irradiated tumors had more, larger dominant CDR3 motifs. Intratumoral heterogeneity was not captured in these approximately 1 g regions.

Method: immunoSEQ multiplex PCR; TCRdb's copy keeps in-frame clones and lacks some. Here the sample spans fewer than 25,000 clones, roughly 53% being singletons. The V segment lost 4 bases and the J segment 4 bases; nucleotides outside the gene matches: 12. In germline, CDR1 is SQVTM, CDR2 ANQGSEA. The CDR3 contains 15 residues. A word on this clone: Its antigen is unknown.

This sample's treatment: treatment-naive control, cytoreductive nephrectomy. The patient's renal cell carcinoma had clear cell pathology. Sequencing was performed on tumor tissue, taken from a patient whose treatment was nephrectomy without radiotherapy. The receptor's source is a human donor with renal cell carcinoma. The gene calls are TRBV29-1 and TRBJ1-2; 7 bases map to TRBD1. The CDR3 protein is CSVVAEGAGGYGYTF. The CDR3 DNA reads TGCAGCGTTGTGGCTGAGGGGGCAGGGGGCTATGGCTACACCTTC.